This T cell receptor beta chain originates from a study of vaccination and CD4 T cells after COVID-19. The assay that was used to sequence DNA from cultured CD4+ T cells was the Oncomine TCR Beta short-read assay. TCRdb re-called the PCR reads through MiXCR, storing one row per CDR3 protein. This table has about 14,000 distinct CDR3 sequences, roughly 29% appearing once. As concerns this clonotype: What it recognizes is unknown.

Treatment: roughly nine-day PBMC culture with coronavirus spike peptide pools or control peptides (ViraFEST assay). After being plated at 1.5 million to 2 million per well, PBMCs were cultured with 9.5 to 10 IU/ml IL-2 and about 10 ug/ml peptide pools. The germline gives CDR1 SGHVS, CDR2 FNYEAQ. With V trimmed by 6 bases and J by 2 bases, 3 bases remained unmatched. The CDR3 is made up of 13 amino acids. The source of this sequence is a human donor with COVID-19. The sample was cultured CD4+ T cells from blood. The gene calls are TRBV7-6 and TRBJ2-5; 7 positions match TRBD2. The CDR3 region has the DNA TGTGCCAGCAGTCGTAGCGGGCAAGAGACCCAGTACTTC. Translation: CASSRSGQETQYF.